The source of this TCR beta chain is a study of identical twins. Points from the study as a whole: Sequences that were beta out-of-frame showed weaker excess twin sharing.

This clonotype was seen only a few times. Its antigen is still unknown. Template switching, a step in the protocol, added a universal primer site, and cDNA carried unique molecular identifiers. TCRdb reanalysed the 5' RACE reads using MiXCR and keeps one entry per CDR3 protein. The data contain approximately 500,000 distinct CDR3 sequences, 24% of them singletons. V dropped 7 bases and J dropped 4 bases, with 14 bases sitting between them. There are 13 residues in the CDR3. In germline, CDR1 is SGHKS, CDR2 YYEKEE (reference sequence). The data also belong to a second study, concerning T cells expressing NK-cell markers.

Sequenced sample: CD4+ T cells sorted from blood. The chain uses TRBV5-5 and TRBJ2-5, with D perhaps matching TRBD2 (5 bases). This TCR derives from a woman in her late teens or twenties in good health. CDR3 protein: CASEGPRGETQYF. CDR3 sequence (DNA): TGTGCCAGCGAAGGGCCCCGGGGAGAGACCCAGTACTTC.